The TCR beta chain described here comes from a study of blood T cells in healthy people across ages. The second PCR ran about 6 to 11 cycles with a sample-barcoded 5' primer and J-beta primers. Sequencing recovered at least 3 million CDR3-containing paired-end reads from each sample. TCRdb processed the 5' RACE reads anew with MiXCR; each CDR3 protein has one entry. The sample has under 2,000,000 distinct CDR3 sequences, roughly 52% seen once. This CDR3 contains 14 residues. Germline-derived CDR1 and CDR2 are MNHEY and SVGAGI. The V end was cut by 6 bases, the J end by 8 bases, with 16 bases between. The rearrangement links TRBV6-5 to TRBJ1-4, with D uncertain. The clonotype comes from a woman aged 40 to 49 in good health. The sequenced sample was blood. This CDR3 is CASRSQVVGEKLFF. The CDR3 DNA is TGTGCCAGCAGATCCCAGGTCGTAGGGGAAAAACTGTTTTTT.